A single T cell receptor (beta chain) is shown here with its context. The data originate from a study of blood T cell repertoires in COVID-19. Methods used by the authors: Estimation of nucleated cell counts was performed using reference gene primer amplification. Generated by immunoSEQ multiplex PCR, the TCRdb table keeps only in-frame clones and is missing some. D and trimming come from the DNA, and the V and J calls and clone size come from that table. The data hold 300,000 to 400,000 clones, with under 95% observed a single time. The CDR3 contains 17 residues. Germline V gene data show CDR1 as SGHRS and CDR2 as YFSETQ. Trimming took off 0 bases at V and 0 bases at J, with 13 bases between the two ends.

This TCR derives from a woman aged 18-29 years who had recovered from COVID-19. The sample taken for sequencing was peripheral blood. The chain recombines TRBV5-1 with TRBJ2-1; D possibly corresponds to TRBD1 (6 bases). CDR3 loop: CASSLARGSSSYNEQFF. As DNA, the CDR3 is TGCGCCAGCAGCTTGGCCAGGGGCTCTAGCTCCTACAATGAGCAGTTCTTC. The variable domain in full, with the rest retrieved from reference TRBV5-1 and TRBJ2-1, is KAGVTQTPRYLIKTRGQQVTLSCSPISGHRSVSWYQQTPGQGLQFLFEYFSETQRNKGNFPGRFSGRQFSNSRSEMNVSTLELGDSALYLCASSLARGSSSYNEQFFGPGTRLTVL.